This TCR beta chain was captured in a study of beta chain features in type 1 diabetes. The J segment lost 3 bases and the V segment lost 5 bases, leaving 4 bases of the junction unmatched. The germline V gene has CDR1 MNHEY and CDR2 SMNVEV (reference sequence). The CDR3 extends over 15 amino acids. Sequenced material consisted of expressed TCRB transcripts (all of the isolated RNA was reverse transcribed). Sequencing used immunoSEQ multiplex PCR; TCRdb keeps in-frame clones, though not all of them. The table includes roughly 400,000 clones, over 13% detected once. This sequence was found in a woman aged 18-29 years in good health. The sample was naive CD4+ T cells from blood. This rearrangement joins TRBV27 to TRBJ2-7; TRBD2 matches 13 bases. The CDR3 protein is CASSRRLAGGYEQYF. The CDR3 nucleotides are TGTGCCAGCAGTCGTCGACTAGCGGGAGGCTACGAGCAGTACTTC.